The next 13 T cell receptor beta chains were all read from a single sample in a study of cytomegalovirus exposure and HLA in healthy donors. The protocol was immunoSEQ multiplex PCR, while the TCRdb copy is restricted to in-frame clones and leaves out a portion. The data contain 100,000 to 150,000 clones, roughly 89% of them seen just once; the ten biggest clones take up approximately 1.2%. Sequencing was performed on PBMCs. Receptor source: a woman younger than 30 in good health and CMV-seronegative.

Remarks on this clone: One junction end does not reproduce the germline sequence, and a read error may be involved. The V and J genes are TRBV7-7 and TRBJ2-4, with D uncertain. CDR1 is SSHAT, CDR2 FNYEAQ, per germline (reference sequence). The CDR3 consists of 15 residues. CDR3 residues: CASRGVESAKNIQYF. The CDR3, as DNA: TGTGCTAGCAGAGGAGTTGAAAGTGCCAAAAACATTCAGTACTTC.

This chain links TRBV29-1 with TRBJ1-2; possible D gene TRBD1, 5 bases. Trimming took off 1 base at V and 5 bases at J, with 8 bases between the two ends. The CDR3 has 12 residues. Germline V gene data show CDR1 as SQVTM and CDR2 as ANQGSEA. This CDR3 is CSVEAGTYGYTF. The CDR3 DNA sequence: TGCAGCGTTGAAGCGGGGACTTATGGCTACACCTTC.

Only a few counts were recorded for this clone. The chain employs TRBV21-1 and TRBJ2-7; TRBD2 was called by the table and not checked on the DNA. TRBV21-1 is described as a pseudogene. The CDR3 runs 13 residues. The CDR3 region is CARRGGCAYEQYF. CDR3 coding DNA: TGTGCCAGAAGGGGGGGATGTGCCTACGAGCAGTACTTC.

CDR3 DNA: TGTGCCAGCAACTCCGGGGGTGCAGGCTCCTACGAGCAGTACTTC. Its translation is CASNSGGAGSYEQYF. The rearrangement uses TRBV7-9 and TRBJ2-7; weak D call: TRBD2 (6 bases). This CDR3 contains 15 residues. CDR1 is SEHNR and CDR2 is FQNEAQ in the germline V gene (reference sequence). Trimming removed 7 bases from V and 0 bases from J, with 16 bases in between.

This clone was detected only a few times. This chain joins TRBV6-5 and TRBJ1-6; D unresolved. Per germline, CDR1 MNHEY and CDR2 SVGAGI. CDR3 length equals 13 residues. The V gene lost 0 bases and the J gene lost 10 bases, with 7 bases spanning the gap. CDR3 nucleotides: TGTGCCAGCAGTTACTCACTACGATCACCCCTCCACTTT. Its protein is CASSYSLRSPLHF.

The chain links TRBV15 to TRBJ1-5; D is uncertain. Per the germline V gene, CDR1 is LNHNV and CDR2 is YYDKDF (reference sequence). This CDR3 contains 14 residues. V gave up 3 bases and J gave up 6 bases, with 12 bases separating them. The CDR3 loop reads CATSSGGLGQPQHF. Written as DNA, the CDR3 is TGTGCCACCAGCAGCGGAGGGCTTGGTCAGCCCCAGCATTTT.

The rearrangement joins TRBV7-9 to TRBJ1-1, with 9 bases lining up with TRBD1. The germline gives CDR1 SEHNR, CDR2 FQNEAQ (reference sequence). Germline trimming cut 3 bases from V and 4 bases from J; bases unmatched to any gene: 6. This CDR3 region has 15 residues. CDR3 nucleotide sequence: TGTGCCAGCAGCTTTTTCGGGACAGGGCTCACTGAAGCTTTCTTT. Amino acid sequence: CASSFFGTGLTEAFF.

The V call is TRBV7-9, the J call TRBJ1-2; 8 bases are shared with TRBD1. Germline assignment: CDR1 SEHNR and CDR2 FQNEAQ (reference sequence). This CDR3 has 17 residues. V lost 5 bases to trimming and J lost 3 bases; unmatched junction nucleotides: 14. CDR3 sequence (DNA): TGTGCCAGCAGCCAGCGTAGGACAGGGACTTACGACTATGGCTACACCTTC. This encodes CASSQRRTGTYDYGYTF.

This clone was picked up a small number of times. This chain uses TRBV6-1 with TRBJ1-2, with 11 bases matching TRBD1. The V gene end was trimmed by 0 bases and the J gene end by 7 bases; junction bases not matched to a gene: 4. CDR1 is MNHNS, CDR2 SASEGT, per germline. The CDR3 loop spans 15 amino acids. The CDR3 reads CASSEAGTGGGGYTF. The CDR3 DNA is TGTGCCAGCAGTGAAGCAGGGACAGGGGGTGGTGGCTACACCTTC.

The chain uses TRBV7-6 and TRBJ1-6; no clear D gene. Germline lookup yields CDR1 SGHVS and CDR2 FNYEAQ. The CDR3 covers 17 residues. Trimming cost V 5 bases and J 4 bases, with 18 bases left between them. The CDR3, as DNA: TGTGCCAGCAGCGACCGCAGTCAATTCGGGTATAATTCACCCCTCCACTTT. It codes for CASSDRSQFGYNSPLHF.

The CDR3 nucleotides read TGTGCCAGCAGCCACCCCCGGGACAGGGGACAAACCTACAATGAGCAGTTCTTC. This encodes CASSHPRDRGQTYNEQFF. The chain is built from TRBV4-2 and TRBJ2-1; TRBD1 aligns across 10 bases. The length of the CDR3 is 18 residues. The V gene's germline CDR1 is LGHNA and CDR2 YNFKEQ. The V segment lost 3 bases and the J segment 2 bases; nucleotides outside the gene matches: 10.

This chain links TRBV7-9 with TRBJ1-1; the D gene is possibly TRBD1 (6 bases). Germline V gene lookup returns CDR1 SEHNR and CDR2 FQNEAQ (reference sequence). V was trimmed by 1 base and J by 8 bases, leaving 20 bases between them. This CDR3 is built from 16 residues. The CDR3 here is CASSLEPGRGAPEAFF. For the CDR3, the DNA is TGTGCCAGCAGCTTAGAACCGGGCAGGGGCGCTCCGGAAGCTTTCTTT.

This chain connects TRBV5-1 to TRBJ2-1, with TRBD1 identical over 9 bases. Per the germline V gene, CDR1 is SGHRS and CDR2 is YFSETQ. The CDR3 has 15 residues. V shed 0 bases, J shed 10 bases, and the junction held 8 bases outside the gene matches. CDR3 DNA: TGCGCCAGCAGCTTGGGGACAGGGGTTTATCGGGAGCAGTTCTTC. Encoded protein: CASSLGTGVYREQFF.